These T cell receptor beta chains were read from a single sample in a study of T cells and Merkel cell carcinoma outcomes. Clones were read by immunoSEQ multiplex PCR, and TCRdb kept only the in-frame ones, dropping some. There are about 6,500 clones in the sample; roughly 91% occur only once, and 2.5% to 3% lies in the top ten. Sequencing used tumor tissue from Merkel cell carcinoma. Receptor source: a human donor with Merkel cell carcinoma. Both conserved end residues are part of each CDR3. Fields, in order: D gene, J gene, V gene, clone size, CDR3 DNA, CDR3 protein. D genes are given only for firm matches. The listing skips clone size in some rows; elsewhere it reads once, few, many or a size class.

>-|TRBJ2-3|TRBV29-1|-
TGCAGCGTTGAAGAAGTAGGTGGGCAGGATTACACAGATACGCAGTATTTT
CSVEEVGGQDYTDTQYF
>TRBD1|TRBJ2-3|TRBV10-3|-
TGTGCCATCAGTGACCGGGACAGGGCTGCAGATACGCAGTATTTT
CAISDRDRAADTQYF
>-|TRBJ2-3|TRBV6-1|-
TGTGCCAGCAGGACGCTCACAGATACGCAGTATTTT
CASRTLTDTQYF
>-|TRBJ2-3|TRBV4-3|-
TGCGCCAGCAGCCAAGAGGGTGGGTCATGGAACACAGATACGCAGTATTTT
CASSQEGGSWNTDTQYF
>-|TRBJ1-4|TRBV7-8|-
TGTGCCAGCAGCCCGGACAGATTGGGGCTCAATGAAAAACTGTTTTTT
CASSPDRLGLNEKLFF
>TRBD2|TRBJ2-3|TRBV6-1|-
TGTGCCAGCAGTGCTCTAGCGGGGGGCCCCACAGATACGCAGTATTTT
CASSALAGGPTDTQYF
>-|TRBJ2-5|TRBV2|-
TGTGCCAGCAGTGACTTCCGGGGCCGGGAGACCCAGTACTTC
CASSDFRGRETQYF
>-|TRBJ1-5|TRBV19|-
TGTGCCAGTAGTATTGCAGTTGATGGCAATCAGCCCCAGCATTTT
CASSIAVDGNQPQHF
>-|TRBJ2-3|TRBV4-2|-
TGTGCCAGCAGCCAAGAATTAAGGGGACAAGGCGCGTGGGATACGCAGTATTTT
CASSQELRGQGAWDTQYF
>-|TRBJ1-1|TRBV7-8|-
TGTGCCAGCAAAAGAGCGCGGGGGTATGAAGCTTTCTTT
CASKRARGYEAFF
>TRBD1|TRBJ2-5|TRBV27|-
TGTGCCAGCAGTCAGCCCGGGACAGGGGGCCAAGAGACCCAGTACTTC
CASSQPGTGGQETQYF
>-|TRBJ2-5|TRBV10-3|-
TGTGCCATCAGCGCCAGACAGGAACCCCTGGAGACCCAGTACTTC
CAISARQEPLETQYF
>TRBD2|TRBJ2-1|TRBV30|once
TGTGCCTGGAGATCCGGGACTAGAAGCGATGAGCAGTTCTTC
CAWRSGTRSDEQFF
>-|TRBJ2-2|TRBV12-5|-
TGTGCTAGTGGTTTGATTTCAGGGACTAACACCGGGGAGCTGTTTTTT
CASGLISGTNTGELFF
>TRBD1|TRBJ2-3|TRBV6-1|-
TGTGCCAGCAGTTCCCAGGGGGCCGGGACAGATACGCAGTATTTT
CASSSQGAGTDTQYF
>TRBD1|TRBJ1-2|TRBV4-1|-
TGCGCCAGCAGCCAAGATAGAGGGACAGGGGGCGCCGGGGGCTACACCTTC
CASSQDRGTGGAGGYTF
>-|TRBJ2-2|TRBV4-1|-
TGCGCCAGCAGCCCCCTTGGAACAGTCACCGGGGAGCTGTTTTTT
CASSPLGTVTGELFF
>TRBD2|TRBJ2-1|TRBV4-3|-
TGCGCCAGCAGCCAAGGATACTTCGAGGATCCACTAGCGGGGGACTACAATGAGCAGTTCTTC
CASSQGYFEDPLAGDYNEQFF
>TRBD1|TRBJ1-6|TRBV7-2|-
TGTGCCAGCAGCTTAAACGGACAGGGATGGTATAATTCACCCCTCCACTTT
CASSLNGQGWYNSPLHF
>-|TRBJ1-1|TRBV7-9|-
TGTGCCAGCAGCTCCAAGGCAGGACTGAACACTGAAGCTTTCTTT
CASSSKAGLNTEAFF
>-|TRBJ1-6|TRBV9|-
TGTGCCAGCAGCGAGAATAATTCACCCCTCCACTTT
CASSENNSPLHF